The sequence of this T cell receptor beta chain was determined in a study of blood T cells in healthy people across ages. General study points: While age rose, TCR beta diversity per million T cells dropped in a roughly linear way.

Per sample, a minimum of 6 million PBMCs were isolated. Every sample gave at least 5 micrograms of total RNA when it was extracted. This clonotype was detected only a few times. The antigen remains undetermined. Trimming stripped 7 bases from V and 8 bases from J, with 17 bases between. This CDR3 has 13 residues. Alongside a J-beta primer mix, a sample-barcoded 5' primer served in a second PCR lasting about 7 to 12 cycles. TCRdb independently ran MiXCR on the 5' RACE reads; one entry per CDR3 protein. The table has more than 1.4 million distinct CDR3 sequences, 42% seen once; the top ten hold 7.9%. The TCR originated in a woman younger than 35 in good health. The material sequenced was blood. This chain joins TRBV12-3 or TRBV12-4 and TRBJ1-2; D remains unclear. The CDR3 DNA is TGTGCCAGCAATCCGCGGGGAGGGCGCGGCTACACCTTC. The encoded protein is CASNPRGGRGYTF.